Below, one TCR beta chain is given with its context. What it binds is unknown. The CDR3 is 16 residues long. Germline V gene data show CDR1 as MGHRA and CDR2 as YSYEKL. V trimming: 2 bases; J trimming: 8 bases; junction bases outside the gene matches: 9. This specimen comes from a study of blood T cells in healthy people across ages. Points from the study as a whole: It was not possible, with unsorted PBMCs, to conclusively compare naive and antigen-experienced cells.

For the second PCR, which ran for 7 to 11 cycles, a sample-barcoded 5' primer and a J-beta primer mix were used. TCRdb reprocessed the 5' RACE reads with MiXCR, giving one entry per CDR3 protein. This table holds approximately 900,000 distinct CDR3 sequences, 40% to 60% found once. This TCR derives from a man aged 30-40 years in good health. The chain is built from TRBV4-1 and TRBJ2-4, with TRBD1 matching over 10 bases. The sample was blood. The CDR3 DNA reads TGCGCCAGCAGCCAAACCCGGGACAGGGGAAGGGACATTCAGTACTTC. It specifies CASSQTRDRGRDIQYF.